One and the same sample provided the 17 T cell receptor beta chains below, sequenced in a study of cytomegalovirus exposure and HLA in healthy donors. Sequencing was performed with immunoSEQ multiplex PCR; in TCRdb, only in-frame clones are kept and a portion is missing. The sample records 150,000 to 200,000 clones, about 83% being singletons. Input material: PBMCs. The receptors were gathered from a woman younger than 30 in good health and CMV-seronegative.

The genes are TRBV5-6 and TRBJ1-1; 8 positions match TRBD1. The V and J ends lost 5 bases and 4 bases, in that order; junction bases with no gene match: 7. The CDR3 covers 14 residues. Germline V gene data show CDR1 as SGHDT and CDR2 as YYEEEE. The CDR3 nucleotides read TGTGCCAGCAGTTACACAGGGGGTAGCACTGAAGCTTTCTTT. This sequence encodes CASSYTGGSTEAFF.

The V and J genes are TRBV23-1 and TRBJ1-1; TRBD1 matches 7 bases. TRBV23-1 is marked as an open reading frame, function uncertain. The length of the CDR3 is 15 residues. Trimming took 4 bases from V and 4 from J; bases not matched to a gene: 9. The CDR3 is CASSPRQGGPTEAFF. Here the CDR3 DNA reads TGCGCCAGCAGTCCACGACAGGGAGGACCCACTGAAGCTTTCTTT.

Comment on this clone: Distinct nucleotide sequences in the sample also encode this CDR3. V gene TRBV29-1 combines with J gene TRBJ1-2, with D tentatively TRBD1 (6 bases). V was shortened by 3 bases and J by 0 bases, with 8 bases between the two germline ends. Per the germline V gene, CDR1 is SQVTM and CDR2 is ANQGSEA. The CDR3 totals 13 residues. CDR3 DNA: TGCAGCGTTGAGACAGGAGCTAACTATGGCTACACCTTC. Residues: CSVETGANYGYTF.

This clone was seen only a few times. J is TRBJ2-7 and V is TRBV10-3, with TRBD2 matching over 13 bases. The CDR3 consists of 13 residues. Trimming took 10 bases from V and 7 from J; bases not matched to a gene: 7. CDR1 is ENHRY and CDR2 is SYGVKD in the germline V gene. CDR3 DNA: TGTGCCACACGACTAGCGGGAGGTGAAGAGCAGTACTTC. It codes for CATRLAGGEEQYF.

This chain connects TRBV27 to TRBJ2-3; 7 nucleotides agree with TRBD1. V was pared by 5 bases and J by 5 bases, with 10 bases of the junction left unmatched. Germline CDR1 MNHEY, CDR2 SMNVEV (reference sequence). This CDR3 contains 15 residues. The CDR3 region is CASSPTGSRGDTQYF. The CDR3 DNA reads as TGTGCCAGCAGTCCGACAGGGAGCCGGGGAGATACGCAGTATTTT.

In its sample, this clone was seen once. The chain has TRBV11-2 and TRBJ1-1, with D maybe TRBD1 (5 bases). The CDR3 loop spans 13 amino acids. V lost 5 bases, J lost 2 bases, and 9 bases lay in between. Per the germline V gene, CDR1 is SGHAT and CDR2 is FQNNGV. CDR3 DNA sequence: TGTGCCAGCAGCCTGACAGACAACACTGAAGCTTTCTTT. This encodes CASSLTDNTEAFF.

This chain uses TRBV14 with TRBJ2-7; TRBD2 is a possible D gene (6 bases). V lost 3 bases and J 0 bases, leaving 9 bases between the germline ends. Per germline, CDR1 SGHDN and CDR2 FVKESK. CDR3 length equals 14 residues. The chain's CDR3 is CASSHREVSYEQYF. The CDR3 DNA is TGTGCCAGCAGCCACAGGGAGGTCTCCTACGAGCAGTACTTC.

The chain joins TRBV6-5 to TRBJ2-6; D not certain. The V gene's germline CDR1 is MNHEY and CDR2 SVGAGI. The ends were cut back, 5 bases at V and 1 base at J, with 6 bases in the middle. This CDR3 is built from 14 residues. CDR3 protein: CASSQFSGANVLTF. The DNA of the CDR3 is TGTGCCAGCAGTCAGTTTTCTGGGGCCAACGTCCTGACTTTC.

The V call is TRBV19, the J call TRBJ1-1, with 8 bases that match TRBD1. This CDR3 comprises 13 residues. The V gene end was trimmed by 10 bases and the J gene end by 5 bases; junction bases not matched to a gene: 9. Germline V gene data show CDR1 as LNHDA and CDR2 as SQIVND (reference sequence). CDR3 loop: CATTPNRGTEAFF. For the CDR3, the DNA is TGTGCCACTACTCCGAACAGGGGGACTGAAGCTTTCTTT.

On this clone itself: Other nucleotide sequences in the sample specify the same CDR3. The genes are TRBV5-1 and TRBJ2-2; TRBD2 is a possible D gene (6 bases). Trimming removed 0 bases at V and 4 bases at J, with 7 bases between. Germline V gene data show CDR1 as SGHRS and CDR2 as YFSETQ. The CDR3 length is 14 residues. The CDR3 here is CASSLAGGTGELFF. CDR3 bases: TGCGCCAGCAGCTTGGCCGGGGGCACCGGGGAGCTGTTTTTT.

This clone showed up just once. V usage is TRBV4-1 and J usage is TRBJ2-5; 9 bases line up with TRBD1. V trimming: 0 bases; J trimming: 3 bases; junction bases outside the gene matches: 2. Germline lookup yields CDR1 MGHRA and CDR2 YSYEKL. The CDR3 is made up of 15 amino acids. The CDR3 loop reads CASSQDGDREETQYF. The CDR3 nucleotides are TGCGCCAGCAGCCAAGATGGGGACAGGGAAGAGACCCAGTACTTC.

The genes are TRBV19 and TRBJ2-7, with 7 bases aligning to TRBD2. Trimming removed 5 bases from V and 0 bases from J; junction bases left unmatched: 10. From germline, CDR1 is LNHDA and CDR2 SQIVND (reference sequence). The CDR3 contains 16 residues. Here the CDR3 reads CASSPSWRGSSYEQYF. For the CDR3, the DNA is TGTGCCAGTAGTCCAAGTTGGCGCGGGAGCTCCTACGAGCAGTACTTC. The whole variable domain, remainder taken from reference TRBV19 and TRBJ2-7, is DGGITQSPKYLFRKEGQNVTLSCEQNLNHDAMYWYRQDPGQGLRLIYYSQIVNDFQKGDIAEGYSVSREKKESFPLTVTSAQKNPTAFYLCASSPSWRGSSYEQYFGPGTRLTVT.

The chain is built from TRBV6-5 and TRBJ2-2, with 7 bases matching TRBD1. The junction had 8 bases not matched to a gene; V was cut back by 7 bases and J by 3 bases. The CDR3 contains 15 residues. The germline V gene has CDR1 MNHEY and CDR2 SVGAGI. CDR3 protein: CASTRQGGDTGELFF. The CDR3 DNA is TGTGCCAGCACTCGACAGGGTGGCGACACCGGGGAGCTGTTTTTT.

The table lists this clone with a count of one. The rearrangement joins TRBV30 to TRBJ1-5; 7 bases align to TRBD1. Germline CDR1 is GTSNPN and CDR2 is SVGIG (reference sequence). This CDR3 contains 14 residues. V trimming: 0 bases; J trimming: 9 bases; junction bases outside the gene matches: 8. This CDR3 is CAWSVTGDIMPQHF. The CDR3 nucleotides read TGTGCCTGGAGTGTAACAGGGGATATCATGCCCCAGCATTTT.

This clone has a single count. This CDR3 is CATTTENYGYTF. The CDR3 nucleotides are TGTGCCACCACGACAGAGAACTATGGCTACACCTTC. V gene TRBV6-5 combines with J gene TRBJ1-2; tentatively, D is TRBD1 (5 bases). Germline V gives CDR1 MNHEY, CDR2 SVGAGI. V was pared by 10 bases and J by 2 bases, with 11 bases between. This CDR3 has 12 residues.

CDR3 in amino acids: CASSYGGFAEAFF. CDR3 in DNA: TGTGCCAGCAGTTACGGAGGGTTCGCTGAAGCTTTCTTT. The chain carries TRBV6-5 and TRBJ1-1; D ambiguous. The CDR3 totals 13 residues. Germline V gene lookup returns CDR1 MNHEY and CDR2 SVGAGI. V shed 2 bases and J shed 6 bases, with 10 bases lying between them.

The chain is built from TRBV2 and TRBJ2-1; 14 positions agree with TRBD2. The CDR3 runs to 15 residues. Unmatched junction bases numbered 7, after V lost 6 bases and J lost 9 bases. Germline V lookup: CDR1 SNHLY, CDR2 FYNNEI. CDR3 sequence (DNA): TGTGCCAGCAGGGCGACTAGCGGGGGGGCCCCTGAGCAGTTCTTC. It translates to CASRATSGGAPEQFF.